The clone carrying this TCR beta chain was observed a few times. Antigen specificity is unknown. This record belongs to a study of blood T cells in healthy people across ages. Study-level findings and limits: Long-lived and aged donors differed, with more naive CD4+ cells and higher diversity in the long-lived. Diversity estimates drawn from one million T cells were deemed underestimates.

The germline V gene encodes CDR1 SNHLY and CDR2 FYNNEI. The CDR3 is 16 residues long. Trimming stripped 5 bases from V and 0 bases from J, with 17 bases between. A J-beta primer mix and a sample-barcoded 5' primer were used in a second PCR of roughly 7 to 12 cycles. Every single cDNA molecule received a tag from a template-switch adaptor with 12 random nucleotides. Each CDR3 protein is one row after TCRdb ran MiXCR on the 5' RACE reads. The repertoire holds over 1,500,000 distinct CDR3 sequences, with about two fifths as singletons. In each sample, at least 6 million PBMCs were isolated. The sequence derives from a human donor in good health. The chain joins TRBV2 to TRBJ2-7; D tentatively reads TRBD1 or TRBD2 (5 bases each). Specimen: blood. The CDR3 region is CASSFPGQGYSYEQYF. DNA for the CDR3: TGTGCCAGCAGTTTTCCGGGGCAGGGATACTCCTACGAGCAGTACTTC. Full variable domain (outside the CDR3, taken from reference TRBV2 and TRBJ2-7): EPEVTQTPSHQVTQMGQEVILRCVPISNHLYFYWYRQILGQKVEFLVSFYNNEISEKSEIFDDQFSVERPDGSNFTLKIRSTKLEDSAMYFCASSFPGQGYSYEQYFGPGTRLTVT.